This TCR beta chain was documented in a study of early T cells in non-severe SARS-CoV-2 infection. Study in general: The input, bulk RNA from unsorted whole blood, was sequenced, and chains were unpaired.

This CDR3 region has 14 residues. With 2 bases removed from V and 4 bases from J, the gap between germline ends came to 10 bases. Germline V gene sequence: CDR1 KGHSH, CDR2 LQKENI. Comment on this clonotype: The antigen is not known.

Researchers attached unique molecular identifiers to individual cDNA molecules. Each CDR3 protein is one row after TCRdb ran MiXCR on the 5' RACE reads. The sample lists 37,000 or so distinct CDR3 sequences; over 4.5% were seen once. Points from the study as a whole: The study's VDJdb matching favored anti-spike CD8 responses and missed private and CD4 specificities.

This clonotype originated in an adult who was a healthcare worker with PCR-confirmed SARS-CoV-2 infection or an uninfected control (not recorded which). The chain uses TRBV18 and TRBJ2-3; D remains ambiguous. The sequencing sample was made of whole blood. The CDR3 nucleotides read TGTGCCAGCTCACCAAGGGTAGGGCCAGATACGCAGTATTTT. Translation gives CASSPRVGPDTQYF.